This is a list of T cell receptor beta chains from one sample in a study of yellow fever vaccine responses in identical twins. Via MiXCR, TCRdb re-called the RT-PCR reads, giving one row per CDR3 protein. The sample comprises 11,000 to 15,000 distinct CDR3 sequences, roughly 80% of which are singletons, and 0.67% rests with the top ten. The sequencing used T cells from blood (PBMCs), unsorted or a sorted subset (not recorded which), collected before or after yellow fever vaccination (not recorded which). Receptors originate from a woman younger than 30 who received the yellow fever vaccine. CDR3s include the opening cysteine and the closing phenylalanine or tryptophan. Each record gives: J gene, V gene, CDR3 length, CDR3 protein.

j_gene: TRBJ1-5; v_gene: TRBV13; len: 11; CDR3aa: CASGWDQPQHF
j_gene: TRBJ1-2; v_gene: TRBV7-9; len: 15; CDR3aa: CASSITRGAEYGYTF
j_gene: TRBJ2-3; v_gene: TRBV29-1; len: 12; CDR3aa: CSVRTGGDTQYF
j_gene: TRBJ2-1; v_gene: TRBV19; len: 13; CDR3aa: CASSTGGVNGQFF
j_gene: TRBJ2-5; v_gene: TRBV7-8; len: 13; CDR3aa: CASSFQGKETQYF
j_gene: TRBJ2-1; v_gene: TRBV7-9; len: 12; CDR3aa: CASGRVQGEQFF
j_gene: TRBJ2-7; v_gene: TRBV20-1; len: 13; CDR3aa: CSASASGAYEQYF
j_gene: TRBJ2-7; v_gene: TRBV11-1; len: 13; CDR3aa: CASSLTNYYEQYF
j_gene: TRBJ1-1; v_gene: TRBV18; len: 12; CDR3aa: CASSPLSIEAFF
j_gene: TRBJ1-5; v_gene: TRBV29-1; len: 14; CDR3aa: CSVVSGYSNQPQHF
j_gene: TRBJ1-2; v_gene: TRBV28; len: 14; CDR3aa: CASSLRGRSYGYTF
j_gene: TRBJ2-5; v_gene: TRBV29-1; len: 14; CDR3aa: CSVEDRAYSETQYF
j_gene: TRBJ1-1; v_gene: TRBV15; len: 15; CDR3aa: CATSRDFEGAAEAFF
j_gene: TRBJ2-3; v_gene: TRBV3-1; len: 16; CDR3aa: CASSQIPASGADTQYF
j_gene: TRBJ2-7; v_gene: TRBV3-1; len: 14; CDR3aa: CASSPLGGMDEQYF
j_gene: TRBJ2-3; v_gene: TRBV7-2; len: 15; CDR3aa: CASSLRLAGVDTQYF
j_gene: TRBJ1-2; v_gene: TRBV6-1; len: 16; CDR3aa: CASSERLGQGTNGYTF
j_gene: TRBJ2-5; v_gene: TRBV2; len: 12; CDR3aa: CASSVQGETQYF
j_gene: TRBJ1-5; v_gene: TRBV2; len: 14; CDR3aa: CASSPDRSLQPQHF
j_gene: TRBJ1-1; v_gene: TRBV6-1; len: 16; CDR3aa: CASRPQGNHMNTEAFF
j_gene: TRBJ1-2; v_gene: TRBV7-9; len: 14; CDR3aa: CASSLVGSSYGYTF
j_gene: TRBJ1-2; v_gene: TRBV23-1; len: 14; CDR3aa: CASSQRGRTYGYTF
j_gene: TRBJ2-3; v_gene: TRBV7-9; len: 17; CDR3aa: CASSLSSGGGSTDTQYF
j_gene: TRBJ2-1; v_gene: TRBV29-1; len: 13; CDR3aa: CSVVTGTVNEQFF